The rows below give T cell receptor delta chains drawn from one sample of a study of Vδ1+ human thymocytes. TCRdb re-called clones from the multiplex PCR reads using CATT. The data show roughly 56,000 delta-chain clones, roughly 16% seen once. Sequenced material: Vdelta1+ gamma-delta thymocytes from the thymus. The origin of the receptors is a girl under three years old who had congenital heart surgery. CDR3s include the opening cysteine and the closing phenylalanine or tryptophan.

V: TRDV1
CDR3: CALGELPRIKVNTDKLIF

V: TRDV1
CDR3: CALGTYPLAFLLTGTGGPYTDKLIF

V: TRDV2
CDR3: CACDVDLWGTYTDKLIF

V: TRDV1
CDR3: CALGEMRRGYDKLIF

V: TRDV1
CDR3: CALGDYGNTSSGMSYTDKLIF

V: TRDV1
CDR3: CALGELSYKNWGSGGTDKLIF

V: TRDV1
CDR3: CALGERSTGFGISEYTDKLIF

V: TRDV1
CDR3: CALGEQESLYTDKLIF

V: TRDV1
CDR3: CALGESLTRGYRHTDKLIF

V: TRDV1
CDR3: CALGEFLRVYWGTYTDKLIF

V: TRDV1
CDR3: CALGEIILLGDTDKLIF

V: TRDV1
CDR3: CALGEYPALGDTPTDKLIF

V: TRDV1
CDR3: CALGETFFLPLGDSAKLIF

V: TRDV1
CDR3: CALGESSVWGSDKLIF

V: TRDV1
CDR3: CALGAGLPVLGDKGGSNTDKLIF